A single sample is the source of the 2 T cell receptor beta chains below, sequenced in a study of T cell changes during pregnancy in multiple sclerosis. Clones were read by immunoSEQ multiplex PCR, and TCRdb kept only the in-frame ones, dropping some. The table has 30,000 to 35,000 clones, 90% seen once. This specimen was CD8+ T cells from peripheral blood mononuclear cells, taken in the first trimester of pregnancy. These receptors were taken from a female donor with multiple sclerosis, enrolled in a pregnancy study.

The chain is built from TRBV14 and TRBJ2-5, with TRBD2 matching 15 bases. The CDR3 totals 17 residues. Trimming cost V 1 base and J 4 bases; bases outside gene matches: 4. Germline CDR1 SGHDN, CDR2 FVKESK. CDR3 sequence reads: CASSQGTSGRARETQYF. CDR3 nucleotide sequence: TGTGCCAGCAGCCAAGGGACTAGCGGGAGGGCCCGAGAGACCCAGTACTTC.

The gene calls are TRBV28 and TRBJ1-4, with TRBD1 identical over 10 bases. There are 17 residues in the CDR3. CDR1 is MDHEN, CDR2 SYDVKM, per germline. The J segment lost 1 base and the V segment lost 6 bases, leaving 8 bases of the junction unmatched. CDR3 bases: TGTGCCAGCAGGGGCCGGGACAGGGGAATAACTAATGAAAAACTGTTTTTT. It codes for CASRGRDRGITNEKLFF. Full variable domain (rest looked up from reference TRBV28 and TRBJ1-4): DVKVTQSSRYLVKRTGEKVFLECVQDMDHENMFWYRQDPGLGLRLIYFSYDVKMKEKGDIPEGYSVSREKKERFSLILESASTNQTSMYLCASRGRDRGITNEKLFFGSGTQLSVL.